The 32 T cell receptor beta chains below come from one sample, sequenced in a study of monozygotic twins with inflammatory bowel disease. From the 5' RACE reads, TCRdb lists one entry per CDR3 protein and no DNA. The sample totals roughly 300,000 distinct CDR3 sequences. Sequences were obtained from blood. The receptors were sampled from a human donor with ulcerative colitis or Crohn's disease, or a healthy co-twin of an affected twin (not recorded which).

V and J are TRBV6-1 and TRBJ2-7; TCRdb names TRBD1, which stays unverified in the absence of DNA. The CDR3 sequence is 15 residues long. Germline CDR1 reads MNHNS; CDR2 reads SASEGT. The CDR3 region is CASSKKGTGGYEQYF.

V usage is TRBV7-2 and J usage is TRBJ2-7. Germline CDR1 SGHTA, CDR2 FQGNSA. This CDR3 region has 13 residues. CDR3 protein: CASSLERPYEQYF.

The V gene is TRBV7-9, the J gene TRBJ2-7; TCRdb reports TRBD1, a call that lacks DNA to check it against. Germline V gene lookup returns CDR1 SEHNR and CDR2 FQNEAQ (reference sequence). This CDR3 comprises 14 residues. The CDR3: CASSRRWRKDEQYF.

The V and J genes are TRBV27 and TRBJ2-4; TCRdb names TRBD1, which stays unverified in the absence of DNA. Germline V CDR1 and CDR2: MNHEY, SMNVEV (reference sequence). CDR3 size: 15 residues. This chain's CDR3 is CASSFRRQGENIQYF.

The chain combines TRBV5-5 with TRBJ2-3; TCRdb calls TRBD2, which cannot be checked without DNA. Germline CDR1 and CDR2: SGHKS and YYEKEE (reference sequence). CDR3 size: 16 residues. CDR3 sequence: CVSSRTSGGPTDTQYF.

This chain joins TRBV9 and TRBJ2-7; as DNA is missing, the TRBD1 call by TCRdb cannot be tested. Germline V gene data show CDR1 as SGDLS and CDR2 as YYNGEE. CDR3 size: 14 residues. CDR3 residues: CASSSGTGPFGQYF.

V and J are TRBV9 and TRBJ1-6. The V gene's germline CDR1 is SGDLS and CDR2 YYNGEE. This CDR3 is built from 15 residues. The CDR3 here is CASSVWERGNSPLHF. Full variable domain (remainder filled in from reference TRBV9 and TRBJ1-6): DSGVTQTPKHLITATGQRVTLRCSPRSGDLSVYWYQQSLDQGLQFLIQYYNGEERAKGNILERFSAQQFPDLHSELNLSSLELGDSALYFCASSVWERGNSPLHFGNGTRLTVT.

The chain is built from TRBV18 and TRBJ2-7; no DNA is available, so the TRBD1 call from TCRdb remains unchecked. CDR1 KGHSH and CDR2 LQKENI come from the germline V gene. The length of the CDR3 is 12 residues. The CDR3 sequence: CASSGAHYEQYF.

This sequence joins TRBV6-1 and TRBJ2-1; TCRdb's D call, TRBD2, is unchecked because there is no DNA. The germline CDR1 and CDR2 sequences are MNHNS and SASEGT. This CDR3 has 16 amino acids. This CDR3 is CASTPRGGGSNNEQFF.

The CDR3 loop reads CASSLGTTGGEWDTIYF. The V call is TRBV7-2, the J call TRBJ1-3; TCRdb returns TRBD1, unconfirmable since there is no DNA. CDR3 length: 17 amino acids. Germline assignment: CDR1 SGHTA and CDR2 FQGNSA.

The rearrangement links TRBV6-2 or TRBV6-3 to TRBJ1-1; checking the TCRdb D call of TRBD1 is not possible without DNA. There are 14 residues in the CDR3. CDR1 is MNHEY, CDR2 SVGEGT, per germline. This CDR3 is CASSPHRGGTEAFF.

The chain couples TRBV6-5 to TRBJ2-3. From germline, CDR1 is MNHEY and CDR2 SVGAGI. The CDR3 is 14 residues long. CDR3 sequence: CASSYLASTDTQYF.

The genes are TRBV5-4 and TRBJ2-5; TCRdb proposes TRBD2, but this gene call is untestable without DNA. The CDR3 has 16 residues. Germline V CDR1 and CDR2: SGHNT, YYREEE (reference sequence). CDR3 loop: CASSLEASGRGETQYF.

The J gene is TRBJ2-1, the V gene TRBV12-3 or TRBV12-4; TCRdb's D call of TRBD2 is untestable without DNA. The length of the CDR3 is 14 residues. CDR3 protein: CASTIHSGIGEQFF.

The V gene is TRBV7-2, the J gene TRBJ1-5. CDR1 SGHTA and CDR2 FQGNSA come from the germline V gene. This CDR3 region has 15 residues. The CDR3 reads CASSSYRYSNQPQHF.

This CDR3 is CASSYFEKGETQYF. This chain joins TRBV6-6 and TRBJ2-5. Per germline, CDR1 MNHNY and CDR2 SVGAGI (reference sequence). The CDR3 runs to 14 residues.

V is TRBV29-1 and J is TRBJ2-1; TCRdb lists TRBD1, though no DNA is available to test this call. Germline V gene data show CDR1 as SQVTM and CDR2 as ANQGSEA. The CDR3 consists of 14 residues. The CDR3 loop reads CSVGGDRAYNEQFF.

The chain links TRBV2 to TRBJ2-1; the TCRdb D gene call, TRBD2, has no DNA to confirm it. The CDR3 spans 15 residues. Germline V gives CDR1 SNHLY, CDR2 FYNNEI. CDR3 amino acids: CASSLSGGPYNEQFF.

The V call is TRBV20-1, the J call TRBJ2-7; lacking DNA, the TRBD1 call made by TCRdb goes unchecked. The CDR3 consists of 12 residues. Germline lookup yields CDR1 DFQATT and CDR2 SNEGSKA (reference sequence). The CDR3 sequence: CSAKQGAREQYF.

The chain combines TRBV5-5 with TRBJ1-5; TCRdb designates TRBD1, a call that cannot be tested without DNA. This CDR3 contains 14 residues. The germline V gene has CDR1 SGHKS and CDR2 YYEKEE (reference sequence). The CDR3 sequence is CASSLQADNQPQHF.

This rearrangement joins TRBV7-2 to TRBJ1-5; TCRdb outputs TRBD1, but without DNA this stays unchecked. There are 17 residues in the CDR3. Germline V lookup: CDR1 SGHTA, CDR2 FQGNSA. CDR3 residues: CASSSRPGQGGGQPQHF.

The genes are TRBV9 and TRBJ2-7; the D call from TCRdb, TRBD1, cannot be confirmed without DNA. CDR3 length: 12 residues. The germline V gene has CDR1 SGDLS and CDR2 YYNGEE. This chain's CDR3 is CASSPGTGEQYF.

V is TRBV11-2 and J is TRBJ2-4. The germline V gene has CDR1 SGHAT and CDR2 FQNNGV. The CDR3 consists of 12 residues. The CDR3 loop reads CASSLTKNIQYF.

The chain couples TRBV5-6 to TRBJ2-3; the TRBD1 assignment by TCRdb is unverifiable without DNA. CDR3 length: 15 residues. Germline V CDR1 and CDR2: SGHDT, YYEEEE. The CDR3 here is CASSLLRDLTDTQYF. The full variable domain, in which reference TRBV5-6 and TRBJ2-3 provide the parts outside the CDR3, is DAGVTQSPTHLIKTRGQQVTLRCSPKSGHDTVSWYQQALGQGPQFIFQYYEEEERQRGNFPDRFSGHQFPNYSSELNVNALLLGDSALYLCASSLLRDLTDTQYFGPGTRLTVL.

The J gene is TRBJ2-1, the V gene TRBV12-3 or TRBV12-4; without DNA, the TCRdb call of TRBD1 cannot be checked. The CDR3 runs to 16 residues. The CDR3: CASSLDGKGSYNEQFF.

The chain combines TRBV10-3 with TRBJ2-1; TCRdb proposes TRBD1, but this gene call is untestable without DNA. CDR1 and CDR2 (germline): ENHRY, SYGVKD. The CDR3 extends over 15 amino acids. CDR3 sequence: CAISGGGGSYNEQFF.

V and J are TRBV6-5 and TRBJ2-6; TCRdb outputs TRBD1, but without DNA this stays unchecked. The germline V gene encodes CDR1 MNHEY and CDR2 SVGAGI. The CDR3 loop spans 17 amino acids. CDR3: CASSYFRQSSGANVLTF.

The chain is built from TRBV28 and TRBJ2-7; no DNA is available, so the TRBD1 call from TCRdb remains unchecked. Per the germline V gene, CDR1 is MDHEN and CDR2 is SYDVKM. CDR3 length: 16 residues. This CDR3 is CASSAGPGRRPNEQYF.

The rearrangement joins TRBV7-8 to TRBJ1-1. Germline CDR1 reads SGHVS; CDR2 reads FQNEAQ. CDR3 length: 11 amino acids. The CDR3 is CASFRGAEAFF.

J is TRBJ1-3 and V is TRBV5-8; TCRdb outputs TRBD1, but without DNA this stays unchecked. Germline values: CDR1 SGHTS, CDR2 YDEGEE. This CDR3 contains 14 residues. The CDR3 sequence is CASRDRVPGNTIYF.

This chain uses TRBV7-2 with TRBJ1-4. This CDR3 region has 17 residues. CDR1 and CDR2 from the germline V gene are SGHTA and FQGNSA. CDR3 amino acids: CASSLALVSAEYEKLFF.

This sequence joins TRBV5-5 and TRBJ1-1. The CDR3 runs to 13 residues. Germline CDR1 SGHKS, CDR2 YYEKEE (reference sequence). The CDR3 loop is CASSLRIGTEAFF.